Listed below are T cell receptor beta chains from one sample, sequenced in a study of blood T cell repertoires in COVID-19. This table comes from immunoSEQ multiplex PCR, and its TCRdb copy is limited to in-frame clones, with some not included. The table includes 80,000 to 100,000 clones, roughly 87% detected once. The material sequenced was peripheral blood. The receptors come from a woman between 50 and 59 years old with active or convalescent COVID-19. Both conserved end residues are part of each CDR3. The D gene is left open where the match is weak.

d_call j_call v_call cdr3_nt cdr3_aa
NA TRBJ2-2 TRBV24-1 TGTGCCACCAGTGATTATCCCGGCACCGGGGAGCTGTTTTTT CATSDYPGTGELFF
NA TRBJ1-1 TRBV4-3 TGCGCCAGCAGCCAAGACCCCGGTAACACTGAAGCTTTCTTT CASSQDPGNTEAFF
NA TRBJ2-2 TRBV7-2 TGTGCCAGCAGCTCCCATCCAGCCGGGGAGCTGTTTTTT CASSSHPAGELFF
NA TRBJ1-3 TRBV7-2 TGTGCCAGCAGCTTTTTCGTAAGGGGAGGACCTGGAAACACCATATATTTT CASSFFVRGGPGNTIYF
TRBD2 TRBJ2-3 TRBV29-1 TGCAGCGTTTCCCGCCCCTTAGCGGGGGGGTTGACAGATACGCAGTATTTT CSVSRPLAGGLTDTQYF
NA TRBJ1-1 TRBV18 TGTGCCAGCTCGCCCAACAGCGGGGGCGGACTGGGTGAAGCTTTCTTT CASSPNSGGGLGEAFF
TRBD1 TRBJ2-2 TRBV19 TGTGCCAGTAGACCGACAGGGTTGAGGTCCACCGGGGAGCTGTTTTTT CASRPTGLRSTGELFF
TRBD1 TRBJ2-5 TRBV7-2 TGTGCCAGCAGCTTAGAGAGGACAGGGGGCGGGGAGACCCAGTACTTC CASSLERTGGGETQYF
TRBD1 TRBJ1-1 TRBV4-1 TGCGCCAGCAGCCAAGATTCCAGGGGGTCTGAAGCTTTCTTT CASSQDSRGSEAFF
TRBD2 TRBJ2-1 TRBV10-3 TGTGCCATCAGTGAGGTCGTCGGGGGGACTAGCGGGGAGATGGATGAGCAGTTCTTC CAISEVVGGTSGEMDEQFF
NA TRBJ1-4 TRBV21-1 TGTGCCAGCAGCACCCACCAGGGGGAGTTTGAGACACAGCATAATGAAAAACTGTTTTTT CASSTHQGEFETQHNEKLFF
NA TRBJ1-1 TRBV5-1 TGCGCCAGCAGCTTGGAGACGGGACTTTTGAACACTGAAGCTTTCTTT CASSLETGLLNTEAFF
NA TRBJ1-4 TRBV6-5 TGTGCCAGCAGTTACGGGGCTGCAACTAATGAAAAACTGTTTTTT CASSYGAATNEKLFF
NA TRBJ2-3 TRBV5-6 TGTGCCAGCAGCTTGCAGGGGGGCCTCACAGATACGCAGTATTTT CASSLQGGLTDTQYF
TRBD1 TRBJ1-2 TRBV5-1 TGCGCCAGCAGCACCCGACAGGGGCTCTCCGGCTACACCTTC CASSTRQGLSGYTF
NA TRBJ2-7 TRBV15 TGTGCCACCAGCAGAGACAGTCCCTACGAGCAGTACTTC CATSRDSPYEQYF